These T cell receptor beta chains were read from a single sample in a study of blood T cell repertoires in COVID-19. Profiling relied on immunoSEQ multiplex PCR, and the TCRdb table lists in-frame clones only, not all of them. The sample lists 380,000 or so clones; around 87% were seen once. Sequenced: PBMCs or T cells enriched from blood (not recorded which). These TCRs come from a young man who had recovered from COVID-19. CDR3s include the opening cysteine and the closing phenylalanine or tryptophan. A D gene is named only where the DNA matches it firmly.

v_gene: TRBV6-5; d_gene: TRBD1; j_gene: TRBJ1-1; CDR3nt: TGTGCCAGCAGTCGACCCGACAGGGTTGAAGCTTTCTTT; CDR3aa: CASSRPDRVEAFF
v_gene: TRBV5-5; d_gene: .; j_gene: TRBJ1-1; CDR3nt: TGTGCCAGCAGCGGGACACCGAACACTGAAGCTTTCTTT; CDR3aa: CASSGTPNTEAFF
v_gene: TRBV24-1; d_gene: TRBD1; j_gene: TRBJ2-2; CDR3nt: TGTGCCACCAGTGATTCATGGACAGGGGGAGGGGAGCTGTTTTTT; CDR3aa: CATSDSWTGGGELFF
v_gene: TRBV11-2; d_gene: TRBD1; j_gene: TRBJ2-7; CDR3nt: TGTGCCAGCAGCGTTTCGGGACAGGGCAAACTCTACGAGCAGTACTTC; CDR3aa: CASSVSGQGKLYEQYF
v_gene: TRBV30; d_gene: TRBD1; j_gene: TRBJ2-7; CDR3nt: TGTGCCAGTCAAATGACAGGGTTCTACGAGCAGTACTTC; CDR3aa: CASQMTGFYEQYF
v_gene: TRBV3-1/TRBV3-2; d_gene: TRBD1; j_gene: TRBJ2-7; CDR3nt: TGTGCCAGCAGCCCGCGGACAGGGTCGAGAGAGCAGTACTTC; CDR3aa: CASSPRTGSREQYF
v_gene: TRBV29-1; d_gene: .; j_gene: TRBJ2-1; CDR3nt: TGCAGCGTTGAAGTACAGAACAATGAGCAGTTCTTC; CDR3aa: CSVEVQNNEQFF
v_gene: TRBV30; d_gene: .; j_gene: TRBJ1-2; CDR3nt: TGTGCCGAACTCATAACAGGGAGCGGCTACACCTTC; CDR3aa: CAELITGSGYTF
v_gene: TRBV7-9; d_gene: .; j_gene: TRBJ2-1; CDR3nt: TGTGCCAGCAGCTACCTAACCTTGGGACTCTACAATGAGCAGTTCTTC; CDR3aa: CASSYLTLGLYNEQFF
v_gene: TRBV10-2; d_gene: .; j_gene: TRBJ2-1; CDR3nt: TGCGCCAGCTTAGAATCCCTGGGGCAGAACTCCAATGAGCAGTTCTTC; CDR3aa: CASLESLGQNSNEQFF